Sequencing of this T cell receptor beta chain was carried out in a study of breast tumors, draining lymph nodes, adjacent tissues. Comments on this clonotype: Antigen unknown.

In TCRdb, the multiplex PCR reads were re-called with MiXCR into one record per CDR3 protein. The data hold about 24,000 distinct CDR3 sequences, with 60% to 70% observed a single time. Study-wide points: Tumors had less TCR diversity than lymph nodes, more than nontumor tissue. Luminal-like breast cancer showed significantly higher tumor–nontumor repertoire similarity than basal-like. Data fit most tumor T cells coming from lymph node, expanding in tumor.

Germline loops: CDR1 DFQATT, CDR2 SNEGSKA (reference sequence). Losses at the gene ends were 5 bases for V and 7 bases for J; bases not matched to a gene: 11. This CDR3 has 15 residues. Sample: tumor-adjacent breast tissue. This sequence was found in a female donor with breast cancer. Some clones in this sample may be carry-over from other donors' samples. This rearrangement joins TRBV20-1 to TRBJ2-5, with TRBD2 matching 12 bases. CDR3 in amino acids: CSAARLAGASLTQYF. In nucleotides, the CDR3 is TGCAGTGCTGCCCGACTAGCGGGAGCGAGTCTGACCCAGTACTTC.